This T cell receptor beta chain is drawn from a study of blood T cell repertoires in COVID-19. Across the study: Acute-phase and convalescent COVID-19 samples originated in the United States, Italy and Spain. PBMCs, B-cell-depleted T cells, or T cells were the source of the cDNA or gDNA that made up the material.

As handled by the study authors: Counts of nucleated cells, estimated from reference gene primer amplification, were obtained. Method: immunoSEQ multiplex PCR; TCRdb's copy keeps in-frame clones and lacks some. Clonal size and the V and J genes are those of that table, whereas D and trimming came from the DNA. The data contain approximately 50,000 clones, roughly 84% of them singletons. Trimming took off 4 bases at V and 6 bases at J, with 9 bases between the two ends. The CDR3 has 12 residues. Per germline, CDR1 SEHNR and CDR2 FQNEAQ (reference sequence). The sample consisted of peripheral blood. The sequence was obtained from a man over 45 with active COVID-19. The chain recombines TRBV7-9 with TRBJ1-1; no reliable D call. CDR3 in DNA: TGTGCCAGCAGCTCCCGGTACGCTGAAGCTTTCTTT. Translating gives CASSSRYAEAFF.